The T cell receptor (beta chain) described here comes from a study of cytomegalovirus exposure and HLA in healthy donors. The data were produced by immunoSEQ multiplex PCR, yet TCRdb's version contains in-frame clones alone and is incomplete. This sample has fewer than 250,000 clones; roughly 88% occur once, and the top ten carry roughly 1.6%. The CDR3 length is 16 residues. Per germline, CDR1 SEHNR and CDR2 FQNEAQ (reference sequence). J was trimmed by 4 bases and V by 5 bases; bases with no gene match: 8. The material sequenced was PBMCs. The receptor's source is a woman between 18 and 29 years old in good health and CMV-seronegative. The rearrangement joins TRBV7-9 to TRBJ2-7; 13 bases fit TRBD2. CDR3 amino acids: CASSLTSGGAAYEQYF. The DNA for the CDR3 is TGTGCCAGCAGCCTTACTAGCGGGGGGGCCGCGTACGAGCAGTACTTC.